These T cell receptor beta chains were read from a single sample in a study of immune characteristics of hereditary and idiopathic chronic pancreatitis. Assay: immunoSEQ multiplex PCR; the TCRdb copy retains only in-frame clones and omits some. This repertoire shows about 14,000 clones, more than 60% found once; its top ten account for 13% to 15%. Sequences were obtained from pancreas tissue with hereditary chronic pancreatitis. These receptors originate from a human donor with chronic pancreatitis. The CDR3 runs from the conserved cysteine through the conserved F or W. The D gene is left open where the match is weak. The size field is filled for only some rows; it gives once, few, many or a size class.

j_call: TRBJ2-3
d_call: -
v_call: TRBV18
clone_size: -
cdr3_nt: TGTGCCAGCTCACCCGTCACAGATACGCAGTATTTT
cdr3_aa: CASSPVTDTQYF

j_call: TRBJ1-4
d_call: -
v_call: TRBV28
clone_size: -
cdr3_nt: TGTGCCAGCAGTAATCCCGGGACGGGTGAAAAACTGTTTTTT
cdr3_aa: CASSNPGTGEKLFF

j_call: TRBJ2-7
d_call: -
v_call: TRBV7-2
clone_size: -
cdr3_nt: TGTGCCAGCAGTCGTTCTCAGGCAGTGTCCTACGAGCAGTACTTC
cdr3_aa: CASSRSQAVSYEQYF

j_call: TRBJ1-1
d_call: -
v_call: TRBV6-5
clone_size: few
cdr3_nt: TGTGCCAGTCGGAGACAGAACACTGAAGCTTTCTTT
cdr3_aa: CASRRQNTEAFF

j_call: TRBJ2-7
d_call: -
v_call: TRBV12-3/TRBV12-4
clone_size: -
cdr3_nt: TGTGCCAGCAGTTATACTAGCTCCGAGCAGTACTTC
cdr3_aa: CASSYTSSEQYF

j_call: TRBJ2-1
d_call: -
v_call: TRBV28
clone_size: -
cdr3_nt: TGTGCCAGCAGTCGCCGACTAGAAACCACCAATGAGCAGTTCTTC
cdr3_aa: CASSRRLETTNEQFF

j_call: TRBJ1-4
d_call: TRBD1
v_call: TRBV5-4
clone_size: -
cdr3_nt: TGTGCCAGCAGCTTGCAGGGGGCGGCTGAAAAACTGTTTTTT
cdr3_aa: CASSLQGAAEKLFF

j_call: TRBJ2-7
d_call: -
v_call: TRBV3-1/TRBV3-2
clone_size: -
cdr3_nt: TGTGCCAGCAGCCAAGATGGAGTACAGTCGAGCTCCTACGAGCAGTACTTC
cdr3_aa: CASSQDGVQSSSYEQYF

j_call: TRBJ1-2
d_call: -
v_call: TRBV28
clone_size: once
cdr3_nt: TGTGCCAGCAGCTACTTAAACTATGGCTACACCTTC
cdr3_aa: CASSYLNYGYTF

j_call: TRBJ2-5
d_call: -
v_call: TRBV7-9
clone_size: -
cdr3_nt: TGTGCCAGCAGCTTACTTGTTGTGGCCGACGAGACCCAGTACTTC
cdr3_aa: CASSLLVVADETQYF

j_call: TRBJ2-2
d_call: -
v_call: TRBV27
clone_size: -
cdr3_nt: TGTGCCAGCAGTCGGGAGGGACAGCACACCGGGGAGCTGTTTTTT
cdr3_aa: CASSREGQHTGELFF

j_call: TRBJ2-7
d_call: -
v_call: TRBV6-1
clone_size: -
cdr3_nt: TGTGCCAGCAGTGAAAGGGGACGCCGGGCCTACGAGCAGTACTTC
cdr3_aa: CASSERGRRAYEQYF

j_call: TRBJ2-7
d_call: -
v_call: TRBV30
clone_size: -
cdr3_nt: TGTGCCTGGAGTGTACAGGCAGGCCAGTACTTC
cdr3_aa: CAWSVQAGQYF

j_call: TRBJ1-1
d_call: -
v_call: TRBV20-1
clone_size: few
cdr3_nt: TGCAGTGCCGTATCCCGGGGAGCTTTCTTT
cdr3_aa: CSAVSRGAFF

j_call: TRBJ2-1
d_call: TRBD1
v_call: TRBV15
clone_size: -
cdr3_nt: TGTGCCACCAGCAGCCCCCAGACAGGGGATGTCTATGAGCAGTTCTTC
cdr3_aa: CATSSPQTGDVYEQFF

j_call: TRBJ1-2
d_call: -
v_call: TRBV6-5
clone_size: -
cdr3_nt: TGTGCCAGCATTTTTGGGGGGCAGGTGAATGGCTACACCTTC
cdr3_aa: CASIFGGQVNGYTF

j_call: TRBJ1-6
d_call: -
v_call: TRBV7-2
clone_size: -
cdr3_nt: TGTGCCAGCAGGTCAGACTCCTATAATTCACCCCTCCACTTT
cdr3_aa: CASRSDSYNSPLHF

j_call: TRBJ2-3
d_call: -
v_call: TRBV9
clone_size: few
cdr3_nt: TGTGCCAGCAGCGTCGCGGGGAGCACAGATACGCAGTATTTT
cdr3_aa: CASSVAGSTDTQYF

j_call: TRBJ2-2
d_call: TRBD2
v_call: TRBV28
clone_size: -
cdr3_nt: TGTGCCAGCAGTCTTCTTCTGAGCGGGAGGGCGGGCACCGGGGAGCTGTTTTTT
cdr3_aa: CASSLLLSGRAGTGELFF

j_call: TRBJ2-1
d_call: TRBD1
v_call: TRBV4-2
clone_size: -
cdr3_nt: TGTGCCAGCAGCCCTGGGACAGGGCTGGGGGTAGCGAGTTACAATGAGCAGTTCTTC
cdr3_aa: CASSPGTGLGVASYNEQFF

j_call: TRBJ2-1
d_call: -
v_call: TRBV27
clone_size: -
cdr3_nt: TGTGCCAGCAGACCTACAATCTCCGTCTACAATGAGCAGTTCTTC
cdr3_aa: CASRPTISVYNEQFF

j_call: TRBJ1-3
d_call: -
v_call: TRBV7-2
clone_size: -
cdr3_nt: TGTGCCAGCAGCTTAGGGGGGGCTGGAAACACCATATATTTT
cdr3_aa: CASSLGGAGNTIYF

j_call: TRBJ1-3
d_call: -
v_call: TRBV5-1
clone_size: -
cdr3_nt: TGCGCCAGCAGTCCCCAGGGGCCGATCTCTGGAAACACCATATATTTT
cdr3_aa: CASSPQGPISGNTIYF

j_call: TRBJ2-7
d_call: TRBD2
v_call: TRBV30
clone_size: -
cdr3_nt: TGTGCCTGGAGTCCCAAAACCGCGGGAGTCGGAGCCTACGAGCAGTACTTC
cdr3_aa: CAWSPKTAGVGAYEQYF

j_call: TRBJ2-1
d_call: -
v_call: TRBV3-1/TRBV3-2
clone_size: -
cdr3_nt: TGTGCCAGCAGCCCAAGGTGGACAGACAATGAGCAGTTCTTC
cdr3_aa: CASSPRWTDNEQFF

j_call: TRBJ2-1
d_call: TRBD2
v_call: TRBV3-1/TRBV3-2
clone_size: -
cdr3_nt: TGTGCCAGCAGCCCGGGGACTAGCGGGAGCAATGAGCAGTTCTTC
cdr3_aa: CASSPGTSGSNEQFF

j_call: TRBJ2-2
d_call: TRBD2
v_call: TRBV28
clone_size: -
cdr3_nt: TGTGCCAGCAGACTGACTAGCGGAAACACCGGGGAGCTGTTTTTT
cdr3_aa: CASRLTSGNTGELFF

j_call: TRBJ2-4
d_call: TRBD2
v_call: TRBV9
clone_size: -
cdr3_nt: TGTGCCAGCAGCGATCCGACACGGACTAGCAGGGACATTCAGTACTTC
cdr3_aa: CASSDPTRTSRDIQYF

j_call: TRBJ2-2
d_call: -
v_call: TRBV5-4
clone_size: -
cdr3_nt: TGTGCCAGCAGCCGCTGGGACGGTAACACCGGGGAGCTGTTTTTT
cdr3_aa: CASSRWDGNTGELFF

j_call: TRBJ2-2
d_call: -
v_call: TRBV28
clone_size: -
cdr3_nt: TGTGCCAGCAGTTTTCTCCTCGTGGGGAACACCGGGGAGCTGTTTTTT
cdr3_aa: CASSFLLVGNTGELFF

j_call: TRBJ1-1
d_call: -
v_call: TRBV7-2
clone_size: -
cdr3_nt: TGTGCCAGCAGCTTAGCGCCAGGGGCGAACACTGAAGCTTTCTTT
cdr3_aa: CASSLAPGANTEAFF

j_call: TRBJ2-1
d_call: TRBD2
v_call: TRBV19
clone_size: -
cdr3_nt: TGTGCCAGTAGTATCCCTAGCGGGGACTACAATGAGCAGTTCTTC
cdr3_aa: CASSIPSGDYNEQFF

j_call: TRBJ2-5
d_call: TRBD1
v_call: TRBV6-1
clone_size: -
cdr3_nt: TGTGCCAGCAGTGGCGACAGGGGGGAGATTAAGGAGACCCAGTACTTC
cdr3_aa: CASSGDRGEIKETQYF

j_call: TRBJ2-5
d_call: -
v_call: TRBV5-4
clone_size: once
cdr3_nt: TGTGCCAGCAGCGGCCCGCGAGAGGGTCGAGAGACCCAGTACTTC
cdr3_aa: CASSGPREGRETQYF

j_call: TRBJ1-1
d_call: -
v_call: TRBV5-5
clone_size: -
cdr3_nt: TGTGCCAGCAGCCTGGGCCTGACTGGCACTGAAGCTTTCTTT
cdr3_aa: CASSLGLTGTEAFF

j_call: TRBJ2-5
d_call: TRBD2
v_call: TRBV2
clone_size: -
cdr3_nt: TGTGCCAGCAGTGAAGGTGGACTAGGCCGGCGAGAGACCCAGTACTTC
cdr3_aa: CASSEGGLGRRETQYF

j_call: TRBJ2-2
d_call: -
v_call: TRBV7-2
clone_size: once
cdr3_nt: TGTGCCAGCAGCTTAGGGGTCGACAGGCTAAACACCGGGGAGCTGTTTTTT
cdr3_aa: CASSLGVDRLNTGELFF

j_call: TRBJ2-5
d_call: TRBD1
v_call: TRBV15
clone_size: -
cdr3_nt: TGTGCCACCAGCAGGGGACAGGGGCAAGAGACCCAGTACTTC
cdr3_aa: CATSRGQGQETQYF

j_call: TRBJ1-4
d_call: -
v_call: TRBV28
clone_size: -
cdr3_nt: TGTGCCAGCAGCCAAGGCGCAGGGTTGTGGGATGAAAAACTGTTTTTT
cdr3_aa: CASSQGAGLWDEKLFF

j_call: TRBJ1-4
d_call: -
v_call: TRBV5-1
clone_size: once
cdr3_nt: TGCGCCAGCAGAATGAATGAAAAACTGTTTTTT
cdr3_aa: CASRMNEKLFF

j_call: TRBJ2-7
d_call: -
v_call: TRBV18
clone_size: -
cdr3_nt: TGTGCCAGCTCACCTGCCAGTACCTACTACGAGCAGTACTTC
cdr3_aa: CASSPASTYYEQYF

j_call: TRBJ2-7
d_call: TRBD2
v_call: TRBV6-1
clone_size: -
cdr3_nt: TGTGCCAGCAGTGAACTAGCGGGGGGATTCTACGAGCAGTACTTC
cdr3_aa: CASSELAGGFYEQYF

j_call: TRBJ2-1
d_call: -
v_call: TRBV10-3
clone_size: -
cdr3_nt: TGTGCCATCAGGATAGCGTCTAGCTCCTACAATGAGCAGTTCTTC
cdr3_aa: CAIRIASSSYNEQFF

j_call: TRBJ2-5
d_call: -
v_call: TRBV10-3
clone_size: -
cdr3_nt: TGTGCCATCAGTGAGAGGGGTAGAGAGACCCAGTACTTC
cdr3_aa: CAISERGRETQYF

j_call: TRBJ2-4
d_call: -
v_call: TRBV11-2
clone_size: -
cdr3_nt: TGTGCCAGCAGCTCCACCGGTAGTGGGGTAATAGCCAAAAACATTCAGTACTTC
cdr3_aa: CASSSTGSGVIAKNIQYF

j_call: TRBJ2-5
d_call: -
v_call: TRBV5-1
clone_size: -
cdr3_nt: TGCGCCAGCAGCGAGCAGACGTACCAAGAGACCCAGTACTTC
cdr3_aa: CASSEQTYQETQYF

j_call: TRBJ1-3
d_call: TRBD1
v_call: TRBV4-1
clone_size: -
cdr3_nt: TGCGCCAGCAGCCGAGGACAGGGGGCAGCCGGAAACACCATATATTTT
cdr3_aa: CASSRGQGAAGNTIYF

j_call: TRBJ1-6
d_call: -
v_call: TRBV3-1/TRBV3-2
clone_size: -
cdr3_nt: TGTGCCAGCAGCCAAGTTGAACAAAGTTCACCCCTCCACTTT
cdr3_aa: CASSQVEQSSPLHF

j_call: TRBJ1-1
d_call: -
v_call: TRBV9
clone_size: -
cdr3_nt: TGTGCCAGCAGCGTAGCTTGGGGTCGGGAAGCTTTCTTT
cdr3_aa: CASSVAWGREAFF

j_call: TRBJ2-1
d_call: -
v_call: TRBV20-1
clone_size: -
cdr3_nt: TGCAGTGCTAGCGGTGAGGAGCAGTTCTTC
cdr3_aa: CSASGEEQFF

j_call: TRBJ2-3
d_call: -
v_call: TRBV28
clone_size: once
cdr3_nt: TGTGCCAGCAGTTTATCTGTCGGGAGCGGTACGCAGTATTTT
cdr3_aa: CASSLSVGSGTQYF